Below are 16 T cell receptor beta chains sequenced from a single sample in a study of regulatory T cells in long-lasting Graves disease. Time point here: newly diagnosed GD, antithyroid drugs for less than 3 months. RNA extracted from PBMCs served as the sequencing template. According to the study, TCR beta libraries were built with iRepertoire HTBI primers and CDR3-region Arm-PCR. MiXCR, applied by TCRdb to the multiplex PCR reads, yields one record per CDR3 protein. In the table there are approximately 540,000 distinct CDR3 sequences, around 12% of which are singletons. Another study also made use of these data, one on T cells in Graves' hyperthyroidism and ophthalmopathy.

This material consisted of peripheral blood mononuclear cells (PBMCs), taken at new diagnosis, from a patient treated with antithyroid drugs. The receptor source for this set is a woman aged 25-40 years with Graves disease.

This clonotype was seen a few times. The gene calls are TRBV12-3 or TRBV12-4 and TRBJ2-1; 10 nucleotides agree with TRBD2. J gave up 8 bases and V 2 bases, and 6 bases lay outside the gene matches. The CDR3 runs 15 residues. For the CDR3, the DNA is TGTGCCAGCAGTTTATCTAGCGGGAGCCCCCATGAGCAGTTCTTC. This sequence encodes CASSLSSGSPHEQFF.

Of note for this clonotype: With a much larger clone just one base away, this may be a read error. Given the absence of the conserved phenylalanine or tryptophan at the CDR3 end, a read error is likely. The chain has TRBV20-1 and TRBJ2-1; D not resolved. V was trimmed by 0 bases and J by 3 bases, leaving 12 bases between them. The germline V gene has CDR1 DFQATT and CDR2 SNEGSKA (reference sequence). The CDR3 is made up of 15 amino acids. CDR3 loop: CSARDLGLHYNEQFV. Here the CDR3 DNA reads TGCAGTGCTAGAGATCTGGGCCTCCACTACAATGAGCAGTTCGTC.

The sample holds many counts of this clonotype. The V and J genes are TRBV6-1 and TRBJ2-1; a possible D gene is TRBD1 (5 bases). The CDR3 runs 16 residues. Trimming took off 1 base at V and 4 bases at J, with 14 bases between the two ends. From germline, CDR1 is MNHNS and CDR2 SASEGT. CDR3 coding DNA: TGTGCCAGCAGTGAAGGGGGCCACCCGCGATACAATGAGCAGTTCTTC. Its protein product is CASSEGGHPRYNEQFF.

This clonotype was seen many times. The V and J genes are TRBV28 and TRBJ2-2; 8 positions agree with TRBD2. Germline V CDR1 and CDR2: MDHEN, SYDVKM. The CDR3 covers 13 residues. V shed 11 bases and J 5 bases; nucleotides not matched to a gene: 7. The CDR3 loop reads CAGGTRGTGELFF. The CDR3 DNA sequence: TGTGCCGGGGGGACTAGGGGTACCGGGGAGCTGTTTTTT. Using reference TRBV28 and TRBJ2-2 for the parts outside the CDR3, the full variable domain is DVKVTQSSRYLVKRTGEKVFLECVQDMDHENMFWYRQDPGLGLRLIYFSYDVKMKEKGDIPEGYSVSREKKERFSLILESASTNQTSMYLCAGGTRGTGELFFGEGSRLTVL.

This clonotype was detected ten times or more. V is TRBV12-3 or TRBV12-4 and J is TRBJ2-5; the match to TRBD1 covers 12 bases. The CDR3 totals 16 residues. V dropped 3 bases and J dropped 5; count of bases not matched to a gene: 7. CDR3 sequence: CASSFPGQGAQETQYF. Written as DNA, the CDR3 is TGTGCCAGCAGTTTTCCGGGACAGGGGGCGCAGGAGACCCAGTACTTC.

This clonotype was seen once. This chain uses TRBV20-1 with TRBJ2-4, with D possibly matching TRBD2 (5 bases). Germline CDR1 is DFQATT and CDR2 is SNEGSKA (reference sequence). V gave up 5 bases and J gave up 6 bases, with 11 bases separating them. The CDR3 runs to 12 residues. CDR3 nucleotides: TGCAGTGCTGGCGGACTGATAAACATTCAGTACTTC. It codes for CSAGGLINIQYF.

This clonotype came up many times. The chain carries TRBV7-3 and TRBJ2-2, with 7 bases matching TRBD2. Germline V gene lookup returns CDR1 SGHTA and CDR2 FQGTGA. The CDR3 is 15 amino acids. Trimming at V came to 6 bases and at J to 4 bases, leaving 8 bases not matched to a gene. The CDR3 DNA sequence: TGTGCCAGCAGATCAGGCGGGAGTAGCACCGGGGAGCTGTTTTTT. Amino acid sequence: CASRSGGSSTGELFF.

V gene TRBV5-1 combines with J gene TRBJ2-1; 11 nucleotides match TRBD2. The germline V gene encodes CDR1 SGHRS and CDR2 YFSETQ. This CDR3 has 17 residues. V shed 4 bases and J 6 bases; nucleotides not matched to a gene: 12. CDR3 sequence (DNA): TGCGCCAGCAGCCCGCGGACAGCGACTAGCGGGACCAATGAGCAGTTCTTC. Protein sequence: CASSPRTATSGTNEQFF.

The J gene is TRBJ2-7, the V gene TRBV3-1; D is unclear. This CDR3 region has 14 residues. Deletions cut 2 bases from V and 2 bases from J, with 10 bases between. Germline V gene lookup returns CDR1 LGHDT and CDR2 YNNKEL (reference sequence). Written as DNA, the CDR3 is TGTGCCAGCAGCCAACCCGGCAGAGCCTACGAGCAGTACTTC. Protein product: CASSQPGRAYEQYF.

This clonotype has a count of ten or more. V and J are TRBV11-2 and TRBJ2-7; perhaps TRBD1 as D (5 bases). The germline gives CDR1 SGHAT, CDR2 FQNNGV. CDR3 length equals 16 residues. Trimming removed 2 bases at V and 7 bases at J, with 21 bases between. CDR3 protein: CASSLLGSPRDREQYF. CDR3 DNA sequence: TGTGCCAGCAGCTTATTGGGATCCCCCAGGGATCGAGAGCAGTACTTC.

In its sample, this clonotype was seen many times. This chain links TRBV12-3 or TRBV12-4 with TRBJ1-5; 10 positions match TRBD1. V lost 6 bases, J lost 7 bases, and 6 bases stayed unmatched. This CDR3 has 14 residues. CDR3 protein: CASRSGTGVQPQHF. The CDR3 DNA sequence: TGTGCCAGCAGATCAGGGACAGGGGTGCAGCCCCAGCATTTT.

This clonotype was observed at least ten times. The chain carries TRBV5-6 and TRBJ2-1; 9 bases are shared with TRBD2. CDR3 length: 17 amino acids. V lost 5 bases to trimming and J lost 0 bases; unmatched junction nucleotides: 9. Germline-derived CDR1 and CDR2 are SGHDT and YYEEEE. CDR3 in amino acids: CASSYQLAGASYNEQFF. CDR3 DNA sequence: TGTGCCAGCAGTTACCAATTAGCGGGGGCCTCCTACAATGAGCAGTTCTTC.

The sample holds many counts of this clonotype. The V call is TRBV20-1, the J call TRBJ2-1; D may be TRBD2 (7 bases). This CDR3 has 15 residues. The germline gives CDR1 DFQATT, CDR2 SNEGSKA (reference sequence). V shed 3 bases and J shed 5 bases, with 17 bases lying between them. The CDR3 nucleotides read TGCAGTGCTAGGGATGAGTGGGGGGGCCACAATGAGCAGTTCTTC. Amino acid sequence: CSARDEWGGHNEQFF.

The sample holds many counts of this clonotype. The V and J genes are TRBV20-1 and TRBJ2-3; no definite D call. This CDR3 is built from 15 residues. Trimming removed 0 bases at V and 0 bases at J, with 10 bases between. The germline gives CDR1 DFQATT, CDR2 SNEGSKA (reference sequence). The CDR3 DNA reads TGCAGTGCTAGAGACGCCGTGGCCAGCACAGATACGCAGTATTTT. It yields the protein CSARDAVASTDTQYF.

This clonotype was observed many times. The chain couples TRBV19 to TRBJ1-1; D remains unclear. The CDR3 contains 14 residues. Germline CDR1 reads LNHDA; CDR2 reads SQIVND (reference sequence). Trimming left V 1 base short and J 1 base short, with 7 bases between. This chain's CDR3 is CASSIAWENTEAFF. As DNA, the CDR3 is TGTGCCAGTAGTATAGCCTGGGAGAACACTGAAGCTTTCTTT.

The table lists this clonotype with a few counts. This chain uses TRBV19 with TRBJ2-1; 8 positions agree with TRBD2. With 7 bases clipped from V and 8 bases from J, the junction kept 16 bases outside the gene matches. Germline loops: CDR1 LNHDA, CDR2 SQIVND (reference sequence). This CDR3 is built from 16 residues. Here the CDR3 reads CASKDQAAGVPDEQFF. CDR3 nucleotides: TGTGCCAGTAAAGACCAGGCAGCGGGAGTCCCGGATGAGCAGTTCTTC. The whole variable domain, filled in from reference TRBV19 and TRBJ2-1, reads DGGITQSPKYLFRKEGQNVTLSCEQNLNHDAMYWYRQDPGQGLRLIYYSQIVNDFQKGDIAEGYSVSREKKESFPLTVTSAQKNPTAFYLCASKDQAAGVPDEQFFGPGTRLTVL.